This T cell receptor beta chain was sequenced for a study of CD8+CD57+ T cells in acquired aplastic anemia. The CDR3 extends over 14 amino acids. Germline values: CDR1 MGHDK, CDR2 SYGVNS. The ends were cut back, 4 bases at V and 2 bases at J, with 6 bases in the middle. Profiles of TCR beta VDJ and CDR3 were generated from a genomic DNA template. TCRdb fed the reads into MiXCR, producing one record per CDR3 protein. The table includes fewer than 250,000 distinct CDR3 sequences, 47% detected once. All sequencing subjects had displayed CD8+CD57+ cell expansion on flow cytometry. V is TRBV25-1 and J is TRBJ2-6; no clear D gene. The source of this sequence is a human donor with aplastic anemia. Material: sorted CD4+, CD8+, or CD8+CD57+ T cells (not recorded which) from PBMCs. Here the CDR3 DNA reads TGTGCCAGCAGTGGGCAGGCTGGGGCCAACGTCCTGACTTTC. This encodes CASSGQAGANVLTF.